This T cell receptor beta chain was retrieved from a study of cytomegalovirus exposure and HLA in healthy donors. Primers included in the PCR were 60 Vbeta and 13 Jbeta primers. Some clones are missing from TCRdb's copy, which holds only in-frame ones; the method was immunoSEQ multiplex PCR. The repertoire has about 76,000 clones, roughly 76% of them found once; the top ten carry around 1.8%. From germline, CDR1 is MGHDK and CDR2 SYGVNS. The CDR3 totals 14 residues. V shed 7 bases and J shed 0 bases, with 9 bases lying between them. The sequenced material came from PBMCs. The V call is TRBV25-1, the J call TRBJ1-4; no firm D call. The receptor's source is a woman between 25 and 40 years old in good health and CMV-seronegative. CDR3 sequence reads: CASTTATTNEKLFF. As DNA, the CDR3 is TGTGCCAGCACTACAGCTACAACTAATGAAAAACTGTTTTTT.